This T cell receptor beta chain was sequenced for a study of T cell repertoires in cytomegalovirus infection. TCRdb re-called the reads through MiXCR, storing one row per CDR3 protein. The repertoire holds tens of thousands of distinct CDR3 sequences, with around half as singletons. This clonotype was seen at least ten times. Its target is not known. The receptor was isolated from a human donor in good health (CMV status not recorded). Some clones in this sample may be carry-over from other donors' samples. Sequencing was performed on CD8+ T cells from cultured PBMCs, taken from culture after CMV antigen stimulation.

The CDR3: CASSLLNTEAFF. The CDR3 nucleotides are TGTGCCAGCAGCTTACTGAACACTGAAGCTTTCTTT. The chain has TRBV28 and TRBJ1-1; D is undetermined. The CDR3 runs to 12 residues. V shed 6 bases and J shed 0 bases, with 5 bases lying between them. The V gene's germline CDR1 is MDHEN and CDR2 SYDVKM.